This T cell receptor beta chain is drawn from a study of post-analysis software for immune sequencing data. Study findings and constraints: TRBV5-6, TRBV5-1 and TRBV20-1 were among four to six TRBV segments more frequent in patients than controls. The F measure placed samples prepared in the same batch into strongly shared clusters. The study found significantly lower normalized Chao1 diversity in multiple sclerosis patients than in controls.

About this clonotype itself: Its antigen is currently unknown.

Prepared TCR beta cDNA libraries contained unique molecular identifiers. TCRdb reprocessed the PCR reads via MiXCR and lists one record per CDR3 protein. Altogether roughly 650,000 distinct CDR3 sequences are present, over 45% being singletons, with the ten largest covering approximately 11%. V lost 3 bases and J lost 4; bases outside the gene matches: 18. Germline CDR1 is SGHTA and CDR2 is FQGNSA. The CDR3 sequence is 19 residues long. V usage is TRBV7-2 and J usage is TRBJ2-3; TRBD1 matches 8 bases. The sample was blood. This TCR was recovered from a girl aged 2 to 10 with multiple sclerosis. Here the CDR3 reads CASSFPGTGLRMSADTQYF. The CDR3 region has the DNA TGTGCCAGCAGCTTCCCCGGGACAGGCCTTAGAATGTCCGCAGATACGCAGTATTTT.